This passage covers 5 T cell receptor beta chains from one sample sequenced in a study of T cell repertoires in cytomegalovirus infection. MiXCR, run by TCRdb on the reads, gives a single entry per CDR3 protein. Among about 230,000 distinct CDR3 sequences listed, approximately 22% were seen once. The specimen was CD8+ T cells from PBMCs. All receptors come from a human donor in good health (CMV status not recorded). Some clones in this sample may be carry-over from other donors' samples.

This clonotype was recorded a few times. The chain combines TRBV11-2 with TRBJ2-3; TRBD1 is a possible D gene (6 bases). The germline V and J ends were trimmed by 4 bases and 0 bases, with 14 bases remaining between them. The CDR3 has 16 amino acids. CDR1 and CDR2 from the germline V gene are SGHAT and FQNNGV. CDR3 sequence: CASSSPVQGSTDTQYF. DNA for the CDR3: TGTGCCAGCAGCTCTCCCGTACAGGGCAGCACAGATACGCAGTATTTT.

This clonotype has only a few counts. CDR3 loop: CASSTNRSPYNEQFF. CDR3 DNA sequence: TGTGCCAGCAGTACCAACAGGTCACCCTACAATGAGCAGTTCTTC. This chain links TRBV12-3 or TRBV12-4 with TRBJ2-1, with D maybe TRBD1 (5 bases). V was cut by 5 bases and J by 2 bases, with 13 bases left in between. The CDR3 totals 15 residues.

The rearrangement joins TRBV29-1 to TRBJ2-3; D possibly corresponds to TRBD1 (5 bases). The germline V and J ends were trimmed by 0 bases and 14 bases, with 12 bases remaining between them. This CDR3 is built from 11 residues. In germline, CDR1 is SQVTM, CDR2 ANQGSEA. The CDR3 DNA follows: TGCAGCGTTGAAGATCAGGGTAGGGTGTATTTT. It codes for CSVEDQGRVYF.

Here the CDR3 DNA reads TGTGCCAGCAGTGATTGGGACGGAGCCAAAAACATTCAGTACTTC. It encodes CASSDWDGAKNIQYF. The V call is TRBV12-3 or TRBV12-4, the J call TRBJ2-4; D tentatively fits TRBD1 or TRBD2 (5 bases each). This CDR3 comprises 15 residues. Trimming cost V 5 bases and J 0 bases, with 11 bases left between them.

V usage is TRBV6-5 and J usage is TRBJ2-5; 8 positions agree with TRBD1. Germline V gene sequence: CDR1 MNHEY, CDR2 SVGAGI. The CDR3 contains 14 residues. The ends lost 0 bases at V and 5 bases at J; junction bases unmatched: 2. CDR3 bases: TGTGCCAGCAGTTACTCGGGACAGGCTGAGACCCAGTACTTC. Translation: CASSYSGQAETQYF.